This TCR beta chain was captured in a study of Graves' ophthalmopathy and Graves' hyperthyroidism. Overall study: Peripheral blood was gathered at first diagnosis, ahead of any treatment whatsoever.

RNA transcripts served as template for amplifying TCR beta CDR3 sequences. Second-round multiplex PCR came after first-round RT-PCR with HTBI primers. TCRdb reprocessed the multiplex PCR reads with MiXCR, giving one entry per CDR3 protein. Of about 620,000 distinct CDR3 sequences detected, 22% appear once; the ten largest clones hold approximately 7.7%. Germline values: CDR1 MGHRA, CDR2 YSYEKL. This CDR3 has 16 amino acids. V lost 5 bases and J lost 0; bases outside the gene matches: 7. This clonotype was observed at least ten times. The antigen remains unidentified. Each diagnosis was determined on the basis of clinical symptoms, serum thyroxine, TRAb, thyroid ultrasound and orbital computed tomography. Points from the study as a whole: The model's prediction of ophthalmopathy progression had roughly 71% sensitivity and around 78% specificity.

The receptor was isolated from a woman under 30 with stable Graves' hyperthyroidism. Some clones in this sample may be carry-over from other donors' samples. The specimen was peripheral blood. V gene TRBV4-1 combines with J gene TRBJ2-4, with 7 nucleotides matching TRBD1. The CDR3 coding sequence is TGCGCCAGCAGCACAACAGGGGTGGGAGCCAAAAACATTCAGTACTTC. It codes for CASSTTGVGAKNIQYF.